These T cell receptor beta chains were read from a single sample in a study of T cells of healthy individuals. TCRdb analysed the 5' RACE reads with MiXCR anew, one entry per CDR3 protein. The sample gives about 96,000 distinct CDR3 sequences, around 17% of which show up once; approximately 6% is in the top ten. The receptor set was obtained from a human donor in good health. CDR3s include the opening cysteine and the closing phenylalanine or tryptophan. A D gene is named only where the DNA matches it firmly. The listing skips clone size in some rows; elsewhere it reads once, few, many or a size class.

d_call,clone_size,j_call,v_call,cdr3_aa,cdr3_nt
-,few,TRBJ2-5,TRBV6-2/TRBV6-3,CASNGRNVVWRETQYF,TGTGCCAGCAATGGCAGGAACGTAGTGTGGAGAGAGACCCAGTACTTC
-,many,TRBJ2-7,TRBV29-1,CSVVPTAVGSYEQYF,TGCAGCGTTGTCCCGACAGCAGTGGGGTCCTACGAGCAGTACTTC
-,few,TRBJ2-7,TRBV5-6,CASSFRYGGEQYF,TGTGCCAGCAGCTTCCGGTACGGGGGCGAGCAGTACTTC
TRBD1,many,TRBJ2-1,TRBV29-1,CSADRELREQFF,TGCAGCGCGGACAGGGAGTTGAGGGAGCAGTTCTTC
TRBD1,many,TRBJ2-7,TRBV4-2,CASSPDRAYEQYF,TGTGCCAGCAGCCCGGACAGGGCCTACGAGCAGTACTTC
TRBD1,-,TRBJ2-3,TRBV5-1,CASSRGTDLRTDTQYF,TGCGCCAGCAGCCGAGGGACAGACCTACGCACAGATACGCAGTATTTT
-,few,TRBJ2-3,TRBV20-1,CSARDRRGQDTQYF,TGCAGTGCTAGAGATCGGAGGGGGCAAGATACGCAGTATTTT
-,many,TRBJ2-2,TRBV7-2,CASSLYAGELFF,TGTGCCAGCAGCTTATATGCCGGGGAGCTGTTTTTT
-,-,TRBJ2-3,TRBV19,CASSIGTATSTDTQYF,TGTGCCAGTAGTATAGGGACAGCTACCAGCACAGATACGCAGTATTTT
TRBD2,many,TRBJ2-3,TRBV7-9,CASSLSTSGRSTQYF,TGTGCCAGCAGCCTGTCGACTAGCGGGAGATCCACGCAGTATTTT
-,few,TRBJ1-5,TRBV2,CASSEAGVSGQPQHF,TGTGCCAGCAGTGAAGCCGGGGTCAGCGGTCAGCCCCAGCATTTT
-,few,TRBJ2-7,TRBV4-1,CASSQAERHEQYF,TGCGCCAGCAGCCAAGCCGAACGACACGAGCAGTACTTC
TRBD1,-,TRBJ2-3,TRBV4-1,CASSARDRGMDTQYF,TGCGCCAGCAGCGCTCGGGACAGGGGGATGGATACGCAGTATTTT
TRBD1,-,TRBJ1-4,TRBV28,CASSFIGQGNEKLFF,TGTGCCAGCAGTTTTATAGGACAGGGTAATGAAAAACTGTTTTTT
TRBD1,-,TRBJ2-3,TRBV27,CASKTGSSPDTQYF,TGTGCCAGCAAGACAGGGTCTTCGCCAGATACGCAGTATTTT
TRBD2,once,TRBJ2-1,TRBV4-1,CASSQCTGLAAYNEQFF,TGCGCCAGCAGCCAATGTACGGGACTAGCGGCCTACAATGAGCAGTTCTTC
TRBD1,-,TRBJ2-3,TRBV27,CASSPPPGTGKTDTQYF,TGTGCCAGCAGTCCACCCCCCGGGACAGGGAAGACAGATACGCAGTATTTT
-,many,TRBJ2-7,TRBV28,CASGGYSYEQYF,TGTGCCAGCGGGGGGTATTCCTACGAGCAGTACTTC
-,few,TRBJ2-5,TRBV7-3,CASSVGPTPLETQYF,TGTGCCAGCAGCGTCGGGCCCACCCCTTTAGAGACCCAGTACTTC
TRBD1,many,TRBJ1-5,TRBV4-1,CASSRGQGNQPQHF,TGCGCCAGCAGCCGAGGACAGGGGAATCAGCCCCAGCATTTT